The rows below give T cell receptor beta chains drawn from one sample of a study of blood T cell repertoires in COVID-19. Clones were sequenced by immunoSEQ multiplex PCR, and TCRdb holds only the in-frame ones, with some missing. In the table there are 200,000 to 250,000 clones, more than 70% of which are singletons. The sequencing sample was made of peripheral blood. The receptor set was obtained from a woman aged 55-75 years with acute or convalescent COVID-19. Both conserved end residues are part of each CDR3. The D gene is left open where the match is weak. Some rows mark clone size as missing; the rest say once, few, many or name a class of expanded clone.

CDR3	DNA	D	V	J	size
CASSFQGGGQPQHF	TGTGCCAGCAGCTTTCAGGGTGGCGGTCAGCCCCAGCATTTT	-	TRBV5-5	TRBJ1-5	-
CASSLASSSGGRSYEQYF	TGCGCCAGCAGCTTGGCCTCTTCTTCCGGGGGGCGTAGCTACGAGCAGTACTTC	-	TRBV5-1	TRBJ2-7	once
CASMAGARTEAFF	TGTGCCAGCATGGCGGGAGCGAGGACTGAAGCTTTCTTT	-	TRBV6-5	TRBJ1-1	-
CASSPGTTNTGELFF	TGCGCCAGCAGCCCCGGAACTACGAACACCGGGGAGCTGTTTTTT	-	TRBV5-1	TRBJ2-2	once
CSRQRNTEAFF	TGCAGTCGACAGCGAAACACTGAAGCTTTCTTT	-	TRBV20-1	TRBJ1-1	-
CASSGGLTDTQYF	TGCGCCAGCAGCGGCGGACTAACAGATACGCAGTATTTT	-	TRBV5-1	TRBJ2-3	-
CASSSPGLAGGRLADTQYF	TGTGCCAGCAGCTCTCCGGGACTAGCGGGGGGGCGGTTAGCAGATACGCAGTATTTT	TRBD2	TRBV11-2	TRBJ2-3	-
CATSETQGSEQYF	TGTGCCACCAGTGAAACTCAGGGTTCCGAGCAGTACTTC	-	TRBV24-1	TRBJ2-7	-
CASSFLGVKETQYF	TGTGCCAGCAGCTTTCTAGGGGTAAAAGAGACCCAGTACTTC	-	TRBV7-8	TRBJ2-5	-
CASSLVPGGYSNYGYTF	TGCGCCAGCAGCTTGGTTCCAGGTGGCTACTCTAACTATGGCTACACCTTC	-	TRBV5-1	TRBJ1-2	-
CASSSSTGYNEQFF	TGTGCCAGCAGCTCGTCGACAGGGTACAATGAGCAGTTCTTC	TRBD1	TRBV11-2	TRBJ2-1	once
CASSFGQGTSTDTQYF	TGCGCCAGCAGCTTTGGACAGGGCACTAGCACAGATACGCAGTATTTT	TRBD1	TRBV5-1	TRBJ2-3	-
CASSLGRGPDNEQFF	TGTGCCAGCAGTTTAGGCAGGGGGCCAGACAATGAGCAGTTCTTC	TRBD1	TRBV28	TRBJ2-1	-
CASSLSPFQGTDTQYF	TGTGCCAGCAGCTTGTCCCCCTTCCAGGGCACAGATACGCAGTATTTT	-	TRBV5-6	TRBJ2-3	-
CASSYGAWAHALFF	TGTGCCAGCAGTTACGGGGCCTGGGCCCACGCGCTGTTTTTT	-	TRBV6-5	TRBJ1-4	-
CASSIDRGTEAFF	TGTGCCAGCAGTATAGACAGGGGTACTGAAGCTTTCTTT	TRBD1	TRBV6-5	TRBJ1-1	-
CASSETPNTGELFF	TGCGCCAGCAGTGAGACACCTAACACCGGGGAGCTGTTTTTT	-	TRBV10-1	TRBJ2-2	-